This TCR beta chain was captured in a study of T-cell reconstitution after alpha-beta-depleted transplantation in children. Library preparation (for TCRbeta) was performed with unique molecular identifiers. TCRdb re-called the PCR reads with MiXCR, one entry per CDR3 protein. The table lists thousands of distinct CDR3 sequences, roughly 4.8% of them singletons, with roughly 20% in the top ten. This clonotype was counted at least ten times. The source is a child in the first two years of life who had a stem cell transplant for acute myeloid leukemia, so the T cells may come from the graft donor. The sample here was PBMCs, mostly from graft donor cells, taken 180 days after TCRalphabeta/CD19-depleted stem cell transplant.

CDR3 coding DNA: TGCAGTGCGGCTGGGACACTCAATCAGCCCCAGCATTTT. This translates into CSAAGTLNQPQHF. The J gene is TRBJ1-5, the V gene TRBV20-1; perhaps TRBD1 as D (6 bases). Deletions cut 6 bases from V and 3 bases from J, with 12 bases between. Germline-derived CDR1 and CDR2 are DFQATT and SNEGSKA (reference sequence). The CDR3 loop spans 13 amino acids.